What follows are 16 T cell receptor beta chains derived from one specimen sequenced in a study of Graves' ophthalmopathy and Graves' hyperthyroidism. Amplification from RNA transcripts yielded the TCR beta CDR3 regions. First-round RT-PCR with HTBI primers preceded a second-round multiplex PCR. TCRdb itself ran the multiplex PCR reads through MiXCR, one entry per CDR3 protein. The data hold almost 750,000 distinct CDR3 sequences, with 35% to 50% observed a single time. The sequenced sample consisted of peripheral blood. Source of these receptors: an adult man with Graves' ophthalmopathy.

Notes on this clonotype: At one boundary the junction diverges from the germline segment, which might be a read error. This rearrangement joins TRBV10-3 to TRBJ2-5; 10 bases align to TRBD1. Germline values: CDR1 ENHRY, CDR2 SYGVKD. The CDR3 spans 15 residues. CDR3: CASSEDRGQGETQYF. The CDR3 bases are TGTGCCAGCAGTGAAGACAGGGGGCAGGGGGAGACCCAGTACTTC.

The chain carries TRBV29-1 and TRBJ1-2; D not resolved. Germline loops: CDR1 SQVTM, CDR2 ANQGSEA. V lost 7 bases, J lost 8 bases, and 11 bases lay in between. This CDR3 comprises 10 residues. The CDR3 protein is CSGRKRGYTF. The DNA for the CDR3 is TGCAGCGGCAGGAAGCGCGGCTACACCTTC.

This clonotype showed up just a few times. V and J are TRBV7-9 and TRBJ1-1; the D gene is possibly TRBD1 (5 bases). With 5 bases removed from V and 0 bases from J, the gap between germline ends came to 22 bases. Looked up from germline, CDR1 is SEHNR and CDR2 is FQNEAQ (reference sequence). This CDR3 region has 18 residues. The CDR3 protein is CASSGRVTGPSLNTEAFF. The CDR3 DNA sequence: TGTGCCAGCAGCGGCAGGGTCACCGGCCCCTCTCTGAACACTGAAGCTTTCTTT.

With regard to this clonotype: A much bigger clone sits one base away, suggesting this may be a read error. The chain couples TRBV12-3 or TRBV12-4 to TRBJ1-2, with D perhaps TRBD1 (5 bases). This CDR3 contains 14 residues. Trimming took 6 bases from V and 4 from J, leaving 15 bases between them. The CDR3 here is CASRDGGGGYGYTF. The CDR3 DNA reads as TGTGCCAGCAGAGATGGGGGTGGAGGCTATGGCTACACCTTC.

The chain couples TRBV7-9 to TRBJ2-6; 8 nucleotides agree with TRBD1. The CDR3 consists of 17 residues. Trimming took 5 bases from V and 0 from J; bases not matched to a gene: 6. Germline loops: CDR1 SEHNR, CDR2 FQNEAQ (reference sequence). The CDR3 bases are TGTGCCAGCAGCCCAGGGGGCCTTAGCTCTGGGGCCAACGTCCTGACTTTC. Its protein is CASSPGGLSSGANVLTF.

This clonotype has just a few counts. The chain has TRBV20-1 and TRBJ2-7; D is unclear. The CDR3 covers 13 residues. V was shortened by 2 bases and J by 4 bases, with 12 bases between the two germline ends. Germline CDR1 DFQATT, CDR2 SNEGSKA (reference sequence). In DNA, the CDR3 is TGCAGTGCTAGACCCCAGAATATTTACGAGCAGTACTTC. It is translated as CSARPQNIYEQYF.

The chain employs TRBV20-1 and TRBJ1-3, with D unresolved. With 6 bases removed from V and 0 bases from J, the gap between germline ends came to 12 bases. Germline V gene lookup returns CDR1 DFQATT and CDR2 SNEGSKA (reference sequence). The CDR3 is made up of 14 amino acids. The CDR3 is CSARRPASGNTIYF. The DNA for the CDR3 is TGCAGTGCCCGGAGGCCGGCCTCTGGAAACACCATATATTTT.

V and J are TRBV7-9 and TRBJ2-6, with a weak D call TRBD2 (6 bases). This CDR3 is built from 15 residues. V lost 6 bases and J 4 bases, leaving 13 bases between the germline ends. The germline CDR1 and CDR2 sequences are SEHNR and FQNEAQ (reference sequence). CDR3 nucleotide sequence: TGTGCCAGCAGTACCAGGGAGGCCGGGGCCAACGTCCTGACTTTC. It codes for CASSTREAGANVLTF.

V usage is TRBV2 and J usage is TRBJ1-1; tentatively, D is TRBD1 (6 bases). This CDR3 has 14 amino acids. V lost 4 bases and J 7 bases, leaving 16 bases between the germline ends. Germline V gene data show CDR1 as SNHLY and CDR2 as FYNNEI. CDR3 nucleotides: TGTGCCAGCAGTGGGACAGTAAGCGGGAATGAAGCTTTCTTT. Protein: CASSGTVSGNEAFF.

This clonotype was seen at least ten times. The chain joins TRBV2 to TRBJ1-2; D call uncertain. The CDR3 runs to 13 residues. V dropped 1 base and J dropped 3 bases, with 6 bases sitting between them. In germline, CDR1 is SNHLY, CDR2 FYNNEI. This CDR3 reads CASSEGLDYGYTF. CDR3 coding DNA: TGTGCCAGCAGTGAAGGACTCGACTATGGCTACACCTTC.

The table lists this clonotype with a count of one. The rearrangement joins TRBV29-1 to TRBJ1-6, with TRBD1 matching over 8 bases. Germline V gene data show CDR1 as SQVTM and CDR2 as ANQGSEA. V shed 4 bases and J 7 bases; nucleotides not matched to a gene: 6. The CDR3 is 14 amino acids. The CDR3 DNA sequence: TGCAGCGTTGGCGGACAGGGTCAGAATTCACCCCTCCACTTT. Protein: CSVGGQGQNSPLHF.

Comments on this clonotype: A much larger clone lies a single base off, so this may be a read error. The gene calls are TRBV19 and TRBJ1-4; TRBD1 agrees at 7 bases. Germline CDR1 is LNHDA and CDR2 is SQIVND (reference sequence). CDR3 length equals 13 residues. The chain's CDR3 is CASSVDRVGKLVF. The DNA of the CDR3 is TGTGCCAGTAGTGTCGACAGGGTTGGAAAACTGGTTTTT.

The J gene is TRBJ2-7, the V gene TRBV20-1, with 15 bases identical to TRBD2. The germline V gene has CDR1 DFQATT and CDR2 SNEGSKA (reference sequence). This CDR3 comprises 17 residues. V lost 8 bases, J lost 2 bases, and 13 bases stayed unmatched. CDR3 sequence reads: CSPQGAGTSGRPYEQYF. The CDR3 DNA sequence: TGCAGTCCCCAGGGAGCAGGGACTAGCGGGAGGCCCTACGAGCAGTACTTC.

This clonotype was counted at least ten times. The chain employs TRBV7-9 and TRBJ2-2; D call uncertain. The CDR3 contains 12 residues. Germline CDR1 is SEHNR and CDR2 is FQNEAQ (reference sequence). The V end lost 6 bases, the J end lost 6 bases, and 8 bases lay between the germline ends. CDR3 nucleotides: TGTGCCAGCAGTCAAGTTGCCGGGGAGCTGTTTTTT. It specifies CASSQVAGELFF.

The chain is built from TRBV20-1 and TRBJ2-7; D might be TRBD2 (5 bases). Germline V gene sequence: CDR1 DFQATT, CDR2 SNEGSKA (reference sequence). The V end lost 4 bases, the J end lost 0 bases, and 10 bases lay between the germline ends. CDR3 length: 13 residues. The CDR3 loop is CSAKSGYSYEQYF. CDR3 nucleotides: TGCAGTGCTAAGAGCGGTTACTCCTACGAGCAGTACTTC.

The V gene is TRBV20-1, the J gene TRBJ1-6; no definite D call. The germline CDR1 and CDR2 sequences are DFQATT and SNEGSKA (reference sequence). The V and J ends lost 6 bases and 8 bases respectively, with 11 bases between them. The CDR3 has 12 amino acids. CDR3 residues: CSARSMDSPLHF. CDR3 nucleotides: TGCAGTGCCCGAAGCATGGATTCACCCCTCCACTTT.